The present entry profiles one T cell receptor (beta chain) with its context. Its antigen is still unknown. Other nucleotide sequences in the sample specify the same CDR3. This sample stems from a study of Ad26.COV2.S vaccination and SARS-CoV-2 variants. Study as a whole: The donor participated in the COV1001 trial, in its Ad26.COV2.S arm. Participants got Ad26.COV2.S intramuscularly, once or twice 56 days apart.

Trimming removed 0 bases from V and 4 bases from J, with 12 bases in between. The CDR3 extends over 15 amino acids. Germline V lookup: CDR1 MNHEY, CDR2 SVGAGI. Study-level points and caveats: Recipients given vaccine exceeded placebo recipients in spike-specific TCR breadth. Vaccine and placebo recipients had similar non-spike TCR breadth.

Specified treatment: around 19 received Ad26.COV2.S at low or high dose, single or two shots; several received placebo; per-sample allocation not given. Sampling occurred on day 63 after the first vaccine or placebo injection. Sequenced by immunoSEQ multiplex PCR; TCRdb stores in-frame clones only, minus some. The sample shows 250,000 to 300,000 clones, more than 70% of them seen only once. The sequences come from peripheral blood, collected in a trial of Ad26.COV2.S vaccine versus placebo. The chain carries TRBV6-5 and TRBJ1-2, with D perhaps matching TRBD1 (5 bases). The sequence was obtained from a person between 18 and 65 years old who received the Ad26.COV2.S COVID-19 vaccine or a placebo. Here the CDR3 reads CASSYSVGGGYGYTF. For the CDR3, the DNA is TGTGCCAGCAGTTACTCAGTTGGGGGGGGCTATGGCTACACCTTC.